The rows below give T cell receptor beta chains drawn from one sample of a study of T-cell reconstitution after alpha-beta-depleted transplantation in children. Each CDR3 protein is one row after TCRdb ran MiXCR on the PCR reads. The sample lists hundreds of thousands of distinct CDR3 sequences, 16% occurring once. Here the sequenced sample was PBMCs from the stem cell graft donor, taken from the stem cell graft. These receptor sequences come from a human donor who donated a stem cell graft to a child with acute myeloid leukemia. Each CDR3 is given without its conserved first and last residue.

V	J	CDR3
TRBV7-3	TRBJ1-6	ASSSSGLPGDSPLH
TRBV20-1	TRBJ2-5	SGGRDGLQETQY
TRBV7-9	TRBJ1-2	ASSLEDSYGYT
TRBV6-5	TRBJ2-7	ASSYADRGEKI
TRBV12-3/TRBV12-4	TRBJ1-5	ASSLGRSGLGQPQH
TRBV27	TRBJ2-3	ASSLAAGRTDTQY
TRBV24-1	TRBJ2-3	ATSDFGRSNTDTQY
TRBV28	TRBJ1-1	ASSPDRGGSNTEAF
TRBV28	TRBJ2-3	ASSRAGETDTQY
TRBV29-1	TRBJ2-1	SVEVLGGSAEQF
TRBV20-1	TRBJ1-5	SARETGYGQPQH
TRBV2	TRBJ2-1	ALRINAGLAGSYNEQF
TRBV6-5	TRBJ2-7	ASSIGGVAYEQY
TRBV18	TRBJ1-3	ASSRSRDRGAGNTIY
TRBV20-1	TRBJ2-3	SARLLAGGLSTDTQY
TRBV12-3/TRBV12-4	TRBJ2-5	ASSLGRDKTQY
TRBV12-5	TRBJ1-1	ASGLVIGTGVMNTEAF
TRBV6-1	TRBJ1-1	ASNRDRSNTEAF
TRBV20-1	TRBJ2-5	SARGTSGGLKETQY
TRBV24-1	TRBJ2-1	ATSSGRTGDSYNEQF
TRBV20-1	TRBJ1-1	SARRVDTEAF
TRBV6-1	TRBJ1-4	ASSEARGVEKLF
TRBV4-1	TRBJ1-5	ASSQDMWQGNQPQH
TRBV10-3	TRBJ1-5	AIGGTDNQPQH
TRBV12-3/TRBV12-4	TRBJ2-4	ASSFQGGLAKNIQY
TRBV7-8	TRBJ2-3	ASSLGRVSTDTQY
TRBV20-1	TRBJ1-4	SARLALGEKLF
TRBV12-3/TRBV12-4	TRBJ2-3	ASSTWKGSADTQY
TRBV7-2	TRBJ2-7	ASSPGRGTSYEQY
TRBV20-1	TRBJ2-2	SASSMNTGELF
TRBV28	TRBJ1-1	ASSQFPEAF
TRBV5-1	TRBJ2-3	ASSSRDDSTDTQY
TRBV4-1	TRBJ2-1	ASSTRDGNNEQF